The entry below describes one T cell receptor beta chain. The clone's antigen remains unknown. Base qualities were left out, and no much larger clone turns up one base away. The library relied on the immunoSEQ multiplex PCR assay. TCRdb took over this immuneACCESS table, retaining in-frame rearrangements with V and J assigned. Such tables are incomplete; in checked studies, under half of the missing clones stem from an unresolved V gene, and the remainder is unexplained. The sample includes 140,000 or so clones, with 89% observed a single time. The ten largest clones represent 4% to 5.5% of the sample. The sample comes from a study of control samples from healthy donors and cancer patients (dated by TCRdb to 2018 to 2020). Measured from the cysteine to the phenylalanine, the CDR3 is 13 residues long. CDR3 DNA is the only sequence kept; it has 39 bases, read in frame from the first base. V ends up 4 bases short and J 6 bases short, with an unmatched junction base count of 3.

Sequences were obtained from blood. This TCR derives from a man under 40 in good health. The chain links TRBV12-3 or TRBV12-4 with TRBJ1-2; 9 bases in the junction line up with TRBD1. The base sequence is TGTGCCAGCAGTTCGGGACAGGGTCATGGCTACACCTTC. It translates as CASSSGQGHGYTF.